This T cell receptor (beta chain) originates from a study of blood T cells in healthy people across ages. Findings of the study overall: Per-million-T-cell TCR beta diversity fell roughly linearly with age.

The use of a sample-barcoded 5' primer and a J-beta primer mix characterized a second PCR of about 7 to 12 cycles. TCRdb re-analysed the 5' RACE reads in MiXCR, keeping a single row per CDR3 protein. Seen here are 1.5 million to 2 million distinct CDR3 sequences, under 30% observed once, and the top ten hold 7.7%. V lost 0 bases, J lost 1 base, and 8 bases stayed unmatched. The CDR3 covers 17 residues. CDR1 is DFQATT, CDR2 SNEGSKA, per germline (reference sequence). As for this clonotype: Its antigen remains unidentified.

The individuals who served as donors were healthy Caucasians living in Russia, aged about 6 to 90. Total RNA, at least 5.5 micrograms per sample, came from PBMCs. Material for sequencing was blood. The V gene is TRBV20-1, the J gene TRBJ2-1; TRBD2 matches 8 bases. The sequence was collected from a woman aged 25 to 39 in good health. As DNA, the CDR3 is TGCAGTGCTAGAGATTCCACTAGCGGTCAATCCTACAATGAGCAGTTCTTC. It codes for CSARDSTSGQSYNEQFF.